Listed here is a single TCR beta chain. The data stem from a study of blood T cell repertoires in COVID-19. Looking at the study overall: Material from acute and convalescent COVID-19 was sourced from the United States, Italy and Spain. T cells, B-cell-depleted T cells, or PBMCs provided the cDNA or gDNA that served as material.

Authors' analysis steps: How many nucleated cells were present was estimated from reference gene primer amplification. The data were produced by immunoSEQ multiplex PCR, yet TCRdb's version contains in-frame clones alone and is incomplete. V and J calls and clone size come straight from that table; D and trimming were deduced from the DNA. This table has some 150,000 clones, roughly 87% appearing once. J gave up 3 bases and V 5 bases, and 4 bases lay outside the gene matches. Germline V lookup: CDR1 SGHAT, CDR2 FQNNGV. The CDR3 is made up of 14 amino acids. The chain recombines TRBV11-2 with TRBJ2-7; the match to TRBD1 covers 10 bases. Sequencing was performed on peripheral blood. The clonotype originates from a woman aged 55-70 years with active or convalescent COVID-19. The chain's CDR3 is CASSQGQGVYEQYF. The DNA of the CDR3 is TGTGCCAGCAGCCAAGGACAGGGGGTCTACGAGCAGTACTTC.